One T cell receptor (beta chain) is described in this entry. Its matching antigen is unknown. Trimming stripped 5 bases from V and 3 bases from J, with 16 bases between. Germline-derived CDR1 and CDR2 are SGHAT and FQNNGV. The length of the CDR3 is 15 residues. Only in-frame clones appear in the TCRdb table, and some are missing; sequencing was by immunoSEQ multiplex PCR. The sample contains over 150,000 clones, over 85% of which appear only once. The sample comes from a study of T cell responses to AZD1222 COVID-19 vaccine. Study as a whole: Second doses at about 4 or about 12 weeks were pooled.

Regarding the study as a whole: Nearly half of spike-specific TCRs reportedly go after variant regions that carry no mutations.

This sequence was found in an adult in good health. The chain links TRBV11-2 to TRBJ2-5, with TRBD2 as a possible D gene (6 bases). The source was peripheral blood, collected on day 0 of AZD1222 vaccination. The CDR3 bases are TGTGCCAGCAGCACCCGAGGTAGCGGAGAAGAGACCCAGTACTTC. It yields the protein CASSTRGSGEETQYF.